This T cell receptor (beta chain) was profiled in a study of cytomegalovirus exposure and HLA in healthy donors. Study as a whole: About 85 million unique TCRs from HLA-typed donors were held in an early release of data.

Trimming left V 1 base short and J 5 bases short, with 19 bases between. The CDR3 extends over 17 amino acids. Germline CDR1 reads MGHRA; CDR2 reads YSYEKL. The PCR made use of 60 Vbeta and 13 Jbeta primers. Measured with immunoSEQ multiplex PCR; TCRdb has only the in-frame clones, and not every one. The sample contains about 130,000 clones, over 70% of which appear only once. The receptor was isolated from a man in his forties in good health and CMV-seronegative. Specimen: PBMCs. The V and J genes are TRBV4-1 and TRBJ2-3; a possible D gene is TRBD1 (8 bases). Here the CDR3 DNA reads TGCGCCAGCAGCCAAGTTTTCCTGACAGGGGAGGGAGATACGCAGTATTTT. Amino acid sequence: CASSQVFLTGEGDTQYF.